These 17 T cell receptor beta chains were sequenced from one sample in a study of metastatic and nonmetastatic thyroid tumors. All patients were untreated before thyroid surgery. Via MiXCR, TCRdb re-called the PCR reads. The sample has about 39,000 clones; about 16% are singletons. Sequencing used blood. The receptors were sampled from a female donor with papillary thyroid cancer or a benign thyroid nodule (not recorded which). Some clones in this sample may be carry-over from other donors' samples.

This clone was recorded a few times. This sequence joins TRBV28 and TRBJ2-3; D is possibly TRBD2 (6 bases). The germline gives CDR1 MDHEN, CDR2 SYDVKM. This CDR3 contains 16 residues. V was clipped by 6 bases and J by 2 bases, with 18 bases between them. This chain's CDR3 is CASSEGTDLATDTQYF. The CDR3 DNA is TGTGCCAGCAGCGAGGGGACTGATTTAGCCACAGATACGCAGTATTTT.

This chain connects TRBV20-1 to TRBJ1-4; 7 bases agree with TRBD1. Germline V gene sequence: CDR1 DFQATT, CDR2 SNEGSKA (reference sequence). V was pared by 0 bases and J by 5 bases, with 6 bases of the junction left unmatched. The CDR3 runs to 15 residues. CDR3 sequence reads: CSARDWAGGNEKLFF. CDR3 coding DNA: TGCAGTGCTAGAGATTGGGCAGGGGGGAATGAAAAACTGTTTTTT.

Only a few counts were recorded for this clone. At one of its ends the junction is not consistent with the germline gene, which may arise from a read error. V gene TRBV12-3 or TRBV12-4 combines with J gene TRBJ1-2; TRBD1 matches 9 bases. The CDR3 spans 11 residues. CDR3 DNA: TGTGTCAGCAGCTTTACAGGGGGCAGGTCCTTC. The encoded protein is CVSSFTGGRSF.

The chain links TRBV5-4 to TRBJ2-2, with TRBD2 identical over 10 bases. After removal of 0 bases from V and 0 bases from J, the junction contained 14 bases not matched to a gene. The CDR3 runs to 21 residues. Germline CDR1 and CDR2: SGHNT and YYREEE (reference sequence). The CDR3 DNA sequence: TGTGCCAGCAGCTTGGATTCAGTTCCCCTAGCGGGAGCCTCGAACACCGGGGAGCTGTTTTTT. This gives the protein CASSLDSVPLAGASNTGELFF. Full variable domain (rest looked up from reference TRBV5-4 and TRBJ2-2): ETGVTQSPTHLIKTRGQQVTLRCSSQSGHNTVSWYQQALGQGPQFIFQYYREEENGRGNFPPRFSGLQFPNYSSELNVNALELDDSALYLCASSLDSVPLAGASNTGELFFGEGSRLTVL.

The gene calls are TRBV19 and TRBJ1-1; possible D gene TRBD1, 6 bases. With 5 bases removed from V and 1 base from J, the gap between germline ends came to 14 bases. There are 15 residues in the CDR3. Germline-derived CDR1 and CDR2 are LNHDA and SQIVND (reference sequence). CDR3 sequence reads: CASSPPGHPNTEAFF. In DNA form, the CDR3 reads TGTGCCAGTAGTCCTCCGGGACACCCGAACACTGAAGCTTTCTTT.

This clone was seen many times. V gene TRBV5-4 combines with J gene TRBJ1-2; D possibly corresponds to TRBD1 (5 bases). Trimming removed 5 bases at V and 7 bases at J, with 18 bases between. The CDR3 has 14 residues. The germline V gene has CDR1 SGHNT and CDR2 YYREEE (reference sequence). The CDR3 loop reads CASRKAGGGSGYTF. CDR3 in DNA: TGTGCCAGCAGAAAAGCCGGGGGTGGCTCTGGCTACACCTTC.

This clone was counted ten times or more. The CDR3 nucleotides are TGTGCCAGCAGCTTAATAGACAGGGGTTCAGATACGCAGTATTTT. Amino acid sequence: CASSLIDRGSDTQYF. This chain links TRBV11-1 with TRBJ2-3; 8 nucleotides align to TRBD1. The trim removed 2 bases at V and 4 bases at J, leaving 5 bases unmatched. The germline gives CDR1 SGHAT, CDR2 FQDESV (reference sequence). The CDR3 length is 15 residues.

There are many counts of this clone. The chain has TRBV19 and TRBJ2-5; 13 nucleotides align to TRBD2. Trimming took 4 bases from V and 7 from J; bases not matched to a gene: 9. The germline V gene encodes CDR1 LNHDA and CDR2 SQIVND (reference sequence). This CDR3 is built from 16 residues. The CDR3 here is CASSTGLAGTSGTQYF. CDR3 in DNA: TGTGCCAGTAGTACGGGACTAGCGGGAACTTCAGGGACCCAGTACTTC.

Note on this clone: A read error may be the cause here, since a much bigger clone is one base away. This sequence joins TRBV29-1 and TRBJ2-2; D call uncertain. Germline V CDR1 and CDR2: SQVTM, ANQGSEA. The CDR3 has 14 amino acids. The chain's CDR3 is CSVQAQENTRELFF. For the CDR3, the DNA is TGCAGCGTCCAAGCCCAGGAGAACACCAGGGAGCTGTTTTTT.

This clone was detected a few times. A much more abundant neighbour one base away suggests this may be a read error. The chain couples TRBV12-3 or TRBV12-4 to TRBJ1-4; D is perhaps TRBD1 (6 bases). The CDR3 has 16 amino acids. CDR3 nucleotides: TGTGCCAGCAGTTTAGGGGGGGCTGCAACTAATGAACAACTGTTTTTT. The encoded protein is CASSLGGAATNEQLFF.

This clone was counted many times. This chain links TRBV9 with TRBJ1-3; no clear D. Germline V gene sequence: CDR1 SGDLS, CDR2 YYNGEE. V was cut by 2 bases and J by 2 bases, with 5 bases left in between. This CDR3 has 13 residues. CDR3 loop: CASSVGTGNTIYF. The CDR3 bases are TGTGCCAGCAGCGTGGGGACTGGAAACACCATATATTTT.

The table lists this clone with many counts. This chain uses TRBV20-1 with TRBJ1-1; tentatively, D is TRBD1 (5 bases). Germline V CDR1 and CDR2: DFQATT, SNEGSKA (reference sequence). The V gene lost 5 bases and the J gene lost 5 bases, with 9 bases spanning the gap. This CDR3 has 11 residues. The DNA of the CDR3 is TGCAGTGCTGAAAGGGGAACTGAAGCTTTCTTT. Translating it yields CSAERGTEAFF.

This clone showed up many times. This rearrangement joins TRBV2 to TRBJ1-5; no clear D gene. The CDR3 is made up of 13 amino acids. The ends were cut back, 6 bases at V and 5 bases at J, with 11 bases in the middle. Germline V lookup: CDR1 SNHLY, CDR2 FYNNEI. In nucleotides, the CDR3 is TGTGCCAGCAGCAGAGGAGGCGATCAGCCCCAGCATTTT. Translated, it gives CASSRGGDQPQHF.

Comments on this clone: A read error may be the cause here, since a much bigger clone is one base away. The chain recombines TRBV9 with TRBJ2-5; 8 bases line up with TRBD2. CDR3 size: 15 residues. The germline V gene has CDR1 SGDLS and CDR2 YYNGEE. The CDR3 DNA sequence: TGTACCAGCAGCGGGGGCCAGGGCCCCCAAGAGACCCAGTACTTC. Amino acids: CTSSGGQGPQETQYF.

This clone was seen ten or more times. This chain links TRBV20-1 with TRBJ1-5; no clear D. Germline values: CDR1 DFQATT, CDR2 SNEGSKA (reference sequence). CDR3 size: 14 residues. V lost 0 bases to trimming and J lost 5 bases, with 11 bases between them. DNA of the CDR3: TGCAGTGCTAGAGACCTGGACCCGGATCAGCCCCAGCATTTT. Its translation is CSARDLDPDQPQHF.

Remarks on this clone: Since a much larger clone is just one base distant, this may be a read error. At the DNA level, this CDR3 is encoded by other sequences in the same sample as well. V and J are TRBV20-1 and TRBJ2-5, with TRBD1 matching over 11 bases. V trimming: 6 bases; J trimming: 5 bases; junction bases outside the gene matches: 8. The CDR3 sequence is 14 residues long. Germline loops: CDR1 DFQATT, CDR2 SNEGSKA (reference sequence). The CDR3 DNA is TGCAGTGCCGAGGACAGGGGGCTTCAGGAGACCCAGTACTTC. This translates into CSAEDRGLQETQYF.

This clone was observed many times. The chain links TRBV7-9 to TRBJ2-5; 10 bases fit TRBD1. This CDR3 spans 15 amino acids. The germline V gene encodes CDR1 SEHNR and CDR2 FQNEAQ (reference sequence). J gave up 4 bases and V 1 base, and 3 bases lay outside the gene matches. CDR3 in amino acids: CASSLEGQGSETQYF. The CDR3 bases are TGTGCCAGCAGCTTAGAGGGACAGGGGTCAGAGACCCAGTACTTC.